This entry concerns a single T cell receptor beta chain. This sample also contains other DNA sequences that code for the same CDR3. The V and J ends lost 4 bases and 3 bases respectively, with 10 bases between them. Germline CDR1 SGHTA, CDR2 FQGNSA. The CDR3 has 15 amino acids. The entry originates in a study of shared clonotypes between healthy human individuals. About the study: Contributing individuals were two females and a few males aged 18 to 49.

TCRdb's table, derived via immunoSEQ multiplex PCR, lists solely in-frame clones and lacks some. The sample has under 600,000 clones, around 81% seen once. The sequence was collected from a woman aged 40 to 50 in good health. Some clones in this sample may be carry-over from other donors' samples. V and J are TRBV7-2 and TRBJ2-6; a weak D match, TRBD2 (6 bases). The sample consisted of PBMCs. CDR3 region: CASSSAGSGANVLTF. DNA of the CDR3: TGTGCCAGCAGCTCAGCGGGCAGTGGGGCCAACGTCCTGACTTTC.